A selection of T cell receptor beta chains follows, all from one sample in a study of T cells in localized non-small cell lung cancer. This table comes from immunoSEQ multiplex PCR, and its TCRdb copy is limited to in-frame clones, with some not included. This sample has 1,200 or so clones; around 25% occur once, and the top ten carry under 30%. The source material was lung tumor tissue, sampled before any cancer treatment. The receptors derive from a man aged 35 to 69 with stage II squamous cell lung carcinoma. CDR3s include the opening cysteine and the closing phenylalanine or tryptophan. A D gene is named only where the DNA matches it firmly. Some rows mark clone size as missing; the rest say once, few, many or name a class of expanded clone.

clone_size j_call d_call v_call cdr3_length cdr3_nt cdr3_aa
large TRBJ2-7 - TRBV6-8 14 TGTGCCAGCAGTTACTCGGGCAGCTCCTACGAGCAGTACTTC CASSYSGSSYEQYF
few TRBJ2-1 - TRBV11-3 15 TGTGCCAGCAGCTTAATTGCGTCCTCCTACAATGAGCAGTTCTTC CASSLIASSYNEQFF
- TRBJ2-7 - TRBV6-8 13 TGTGCCAGCGCCCCCCACGCCTCCTACGAGCAGTACTTC CASAPHASYEQYF
- TRBJ2-7 - TRBV4-1 14 TGCGCCAGCAGCCAAGTATGGGGGTCCTACGAGCAGTACTTC CASSQVWGSYEQYF
once TRBJ2-7 - TRBV19 15 TGTGCCAGTAGTATCGCCGCCGGGGCGCCCTACGAGCAGTACTTC CASSIAAGAPYEQYF
few TRBJ1-2 - TRBV19 15 TGTGCCAGTAGTATCCCCTGGGGGACCGACTATGGCTACACCTTC CASSIPWGTDYGYTF
few TRBJ1-1 - TRBV19 14 TGTGCCAGTAGTTGGGGACGGATGAACACTGAAGCTTTCTTT CASSWGRMNTEAFF
- TRBJ2-3 - TRBV19 16 TGTGCCAGTAGTATGGCCCCGACGCTAGCGTTAGATACGCAGTATTTT CASSMAPTLALDTQYF
medium-sized TRBJ2-7 TRBD2 TRBV6-8 17 TGTGCCAGCAGTTACGACCTTCGCGGGAGGGCTTCGGGCGAGCAGTACTTC CASSYDLRGRASGEQYF
- TRBJ2-5 - TRBV15 15 TGTGCCACCAGCAGAGATATAGGGTCCCAAGAGACCCAGTACTTC CATSRDIGSQETQYF
- TRBJ1-6 - TRBV12-5 13 TGTGCTAGTGCAGACAGTTATAATTCACCCCTCCACTTT CASADSYNSPLHF
few TRBJ1-1 - TRBV6-8 13 TGTGCCATCAGCCTCAGGGAGGACACTGAAGCTTTCTTT CAISLREDTEAFF
- TRBJ1-5 TRBD1 TRBV30 15 TGTGCCTGGAGTGTACCAGGGGGCGGCGATCAGCCCCAGCATTTT CAWSVPGGGDQPQHF
few TRBJ2-7 - TRBV6-1 12 TGTGCCAGCAGTGAAGTGGGATACTGGCAGTACTTC CASSEVGYWQYF
few TRBJ1-1 - TRBV19 15 TGTGCCAGTAGTATACAGGGAACGATAGGCACTGAAGCTTTCTTT CASSIQGTIGTEAFF
- TRBJ2-1 TRBD2 TRBV19 17 TGTGCCAGTAGTATCGTGGGACTAGCGGGACGGGACAATGAGCAGTTCTTC CASSIVGLAGRDNEQFF
- TRBJ2-7 - TRBV5-1 16 TGCGCCAGCAGCTTGGGGTTAGCGAGGTCCTATTACGAGCAGTACTTC CASSLGLARSYYEQYF
- TRBJ1-1 TRBD1 TRBV15 16 TGTGCCACCAGCAGGGACAGGGCCACTTTGAACACTGAAGCTTTCTTT CATSRDRATLNTEAFF
few TRBJ2-3 - TRBV9 14 TGTGCCAGCAGCGCGGGAGGGGGCCCAGATACGCAGTATTTT CASSAGGGPDTQYF
once TRBJ2-3 - TRBV30 13 TGTGCCTGGAAGTTGCGGGCCACAGATACGCAGTATTTT CAWKLRATDTQYF
medium-sized TRBJ2-1 - TRBV11-3 14 TGTGCCAGCAGAACCGACCGGGACGGCAATGAGCAGTTCTTC CASRTDRDGNEQFF
few TRBJ2-3 - TRBV7-5 14 TGTGCCAGCAGCCGGGACTCGGCCGCAGATACGCAGTATTTT CASSRDSAADTQYF
few TRBJ1-3 - TRBV9 14 TGTGCCAGCAGCGTAGGGACAGATAGAAACACCATATATTTT CASSVGTDRNTIYF
- TRBJ2-7 - TRBV30 13 TGTGCCTGGAACCAGGGGTTTTCCTACGAGCAGTACTTC CAWNQGFSYEQYF
- TRBJ2-1 - TRBV30 13 TGTGCCTGGTCTACGAGCTCCTACAATGAGCAGTTCTTC CAWSTSSYNEQFF
- TRBJ2-2 TRBD2 TRBV19 17 TGTGCCAGTAAAAGGACTAGCGGGCGGGGGTACACCGGGGAGCTGTTTTTT CASKRTSGRGYTGELFF
- TRBJ2-1 TRBD2 TRBV14 19 TGTGCCAGCAGCCAAGATCCCCTAGCGGGGCTTTCCTCCTACAATGAGCAGTTCTTC CASSQDPLAGLSSYNEQFF